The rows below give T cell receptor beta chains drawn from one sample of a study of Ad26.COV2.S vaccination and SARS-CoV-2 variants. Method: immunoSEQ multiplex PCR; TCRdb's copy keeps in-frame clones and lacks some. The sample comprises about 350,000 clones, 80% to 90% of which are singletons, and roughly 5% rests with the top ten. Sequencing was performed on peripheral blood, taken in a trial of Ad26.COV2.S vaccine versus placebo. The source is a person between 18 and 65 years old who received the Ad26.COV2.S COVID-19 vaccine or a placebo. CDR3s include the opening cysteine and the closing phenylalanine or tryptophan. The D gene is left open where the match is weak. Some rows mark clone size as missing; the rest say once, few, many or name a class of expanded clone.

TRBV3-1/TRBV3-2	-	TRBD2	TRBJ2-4	CASSPKLAEVAKNIQYF	TGTGCCAGCAGCCCCAAGCTAGCGGAGGTGGCCAAAAACATTCAGTACTTC
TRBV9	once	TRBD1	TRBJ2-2	CASSVGTGRGTGELFF	TGTGCCAGCAGCGTGGGGACAGGTCGGGGCACCGGGGAGCTGTTTTTT
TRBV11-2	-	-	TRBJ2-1	CASSSPRLNEQFF	TGTGCCAGCAGCTCCCCACGGTTGAATGAGCAGTTCTTC
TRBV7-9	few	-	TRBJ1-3	CASSLWLGGLSGNTIYF	TGTGCCAGCAGCTTATGGTTGGGGGGCCTCTCTGGAAACACCATATATTTT
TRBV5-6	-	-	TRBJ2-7	CASSLVTDYEQYF	TGTGCCAGCAGCTTGGTGACGGATTACGAGCAGTACTTC
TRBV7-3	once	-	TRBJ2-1	CASSLTQGGHNEQFF	TGTGCCAGCAGCTTAACGCAGGGCGGGCACAATGAGCAGTTCTTC
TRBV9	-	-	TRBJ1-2	CASSADLRGGGSNYGYTF	TGTGCCAGCAGCGCCGACCTCCGCGGGGGGGGGTCTAACTATGGCTACACCTTC
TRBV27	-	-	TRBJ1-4	CASSPERVILEKLFF	TGTGCCAGCAGCCCCGAGAGGGTGATTCTCGAAAAACTGTTTTTT
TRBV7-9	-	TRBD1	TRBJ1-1	CATTYSGTGLENTEAFF	TGTGCCACCACCTACTCCGGGACAGGGCTCGAGAACACTGAAGCTTTCTTT
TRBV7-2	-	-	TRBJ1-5	CASSLGMEQPQHF	TGTGCCAGCAGCTTAGGTATGGAACAGCCCCAGCATTTT
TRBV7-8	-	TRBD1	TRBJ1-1	CASSRQGRDTEAFF	TGTGCCAGCAGCAGACAGGGGAGGGACACTGAAGCTTTCTTT
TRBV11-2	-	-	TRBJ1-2	CASSSPRTPNYGYTF	TGTGCCAGCAGCTCACCTAGGACACCGAACTATGGCTACACCTTC
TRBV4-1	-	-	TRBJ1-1	CASSQGTLTLNTEAFF	TGCGCCAGCAGCCAAGGGACTTTGACTTTGAACACTGAAGCTTTCTTT
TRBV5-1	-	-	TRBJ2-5	CASSLPPAETQYF	TGCGCCAGCAGCTTGCCCCCCGCGGAGACCCAGTACTTC
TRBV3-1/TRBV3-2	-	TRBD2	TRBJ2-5	CASSPGLQETQYF	TGTGCCAGCAGCCCGGGACTACAAGAGACCCAGTACTTC